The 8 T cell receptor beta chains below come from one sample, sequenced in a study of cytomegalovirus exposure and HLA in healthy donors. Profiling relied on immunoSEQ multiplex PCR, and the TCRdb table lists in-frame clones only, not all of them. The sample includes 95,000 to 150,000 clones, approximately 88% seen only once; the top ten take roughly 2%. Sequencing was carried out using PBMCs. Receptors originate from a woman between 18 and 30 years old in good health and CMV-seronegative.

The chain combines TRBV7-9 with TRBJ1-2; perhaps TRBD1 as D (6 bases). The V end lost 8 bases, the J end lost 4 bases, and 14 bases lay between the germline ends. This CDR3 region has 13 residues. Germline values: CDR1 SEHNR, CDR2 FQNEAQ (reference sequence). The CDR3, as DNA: TGTGCCAGCCTGGAAACAGGGCGCTATGGCTACACCTTC. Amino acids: CASLETGRYGYTF.

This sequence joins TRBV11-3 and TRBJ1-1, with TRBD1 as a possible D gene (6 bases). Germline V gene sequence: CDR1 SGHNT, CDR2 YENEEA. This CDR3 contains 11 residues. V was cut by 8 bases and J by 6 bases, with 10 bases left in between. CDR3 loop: CASGQSAEAFF. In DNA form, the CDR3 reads TGTGCCAGCGGACAGTCGGCTGAAGCTTTCTTT. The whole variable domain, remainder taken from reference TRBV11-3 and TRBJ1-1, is EAGVVQSPRYKIIEKKQPVAFWCNPISGHNTLYWYLQNLGQGPELLIRYENEEAVDDSQLPKDRFSAERLKGVDSTLKIQPAELGDSAVYLCASGQSAEAFFGQGTRLTVV.

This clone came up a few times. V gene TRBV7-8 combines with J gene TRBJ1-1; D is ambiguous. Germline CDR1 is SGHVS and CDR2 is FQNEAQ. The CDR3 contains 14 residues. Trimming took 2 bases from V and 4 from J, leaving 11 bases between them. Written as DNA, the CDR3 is TGTGCCAGCAGCTTACCCACGGGTGGCACTGAAGCTTTCTTT. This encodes CASSLPTGGTEAFF.

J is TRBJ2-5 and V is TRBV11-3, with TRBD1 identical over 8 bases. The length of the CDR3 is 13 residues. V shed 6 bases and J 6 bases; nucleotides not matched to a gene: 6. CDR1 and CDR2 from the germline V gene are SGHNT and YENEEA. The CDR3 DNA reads TGTGCCAGCAGGAGGGACAGGTCTAAGACCCAGTACTTC. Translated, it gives CASRRDRSKTQYF. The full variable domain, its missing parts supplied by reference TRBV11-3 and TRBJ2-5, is EAGVVQSPRYKIIEKKQPVAFWCNPISGHNTLYWYLQNLGQGPELLIRYENEEAVDDSQLPKDRFSAERLKGVDSTLKIQPAELGDSAVYLCASRRDRSKTQYFGPGTRLLVL.

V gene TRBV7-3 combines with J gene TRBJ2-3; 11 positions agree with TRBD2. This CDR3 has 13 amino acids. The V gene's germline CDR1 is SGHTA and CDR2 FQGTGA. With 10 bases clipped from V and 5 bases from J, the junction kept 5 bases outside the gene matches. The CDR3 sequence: CATAGLAGDTQYF. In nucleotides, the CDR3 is TGTGCCACCGCAGGACTAGCGGGAGATACGCAGTATTTT.

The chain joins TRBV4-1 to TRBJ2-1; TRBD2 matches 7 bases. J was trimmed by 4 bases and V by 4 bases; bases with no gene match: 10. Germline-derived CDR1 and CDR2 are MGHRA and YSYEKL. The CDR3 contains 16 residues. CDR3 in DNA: TGCGCCAGCAGCCTATGGGGCGGGAGTAAATACAATGAGCAGTTCTTC. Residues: CASSLWGGSKYNEQFF.

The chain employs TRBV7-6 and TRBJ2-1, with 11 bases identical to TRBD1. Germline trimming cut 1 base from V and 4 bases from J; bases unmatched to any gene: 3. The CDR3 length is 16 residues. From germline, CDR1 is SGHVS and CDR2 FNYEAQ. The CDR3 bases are TGTGCCAGCAGCTTAGTTGGGACAGGGGGTTACAATGAGCAGTTCTTC. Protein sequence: CASSLVGTGGYNEQFF.

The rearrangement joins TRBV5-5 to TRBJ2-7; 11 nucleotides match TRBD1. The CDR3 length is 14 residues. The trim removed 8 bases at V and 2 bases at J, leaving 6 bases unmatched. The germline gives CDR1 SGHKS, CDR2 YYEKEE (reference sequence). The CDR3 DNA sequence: TGTGCCAGTGCTCCGGGACAGGGGGCCTACGAGCAGTACTTC. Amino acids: CASAPGQGAYEQYF.